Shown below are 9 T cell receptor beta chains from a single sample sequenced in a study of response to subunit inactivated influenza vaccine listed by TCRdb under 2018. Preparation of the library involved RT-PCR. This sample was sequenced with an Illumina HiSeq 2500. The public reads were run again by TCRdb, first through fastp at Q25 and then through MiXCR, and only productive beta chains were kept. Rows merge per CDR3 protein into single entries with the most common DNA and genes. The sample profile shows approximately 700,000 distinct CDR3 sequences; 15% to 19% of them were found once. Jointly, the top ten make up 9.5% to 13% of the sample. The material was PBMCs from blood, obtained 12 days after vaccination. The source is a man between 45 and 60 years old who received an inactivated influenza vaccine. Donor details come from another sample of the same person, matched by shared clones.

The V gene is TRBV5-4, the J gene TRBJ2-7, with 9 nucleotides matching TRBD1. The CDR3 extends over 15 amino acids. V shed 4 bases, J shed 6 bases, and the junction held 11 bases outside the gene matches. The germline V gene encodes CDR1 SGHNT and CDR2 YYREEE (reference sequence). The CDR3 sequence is CASSLDRGPQGEQYF. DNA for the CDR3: TGTGCCAGCAGCCTGGACAGGGGCCCCCAGGGCGAGCAGTACTTC.

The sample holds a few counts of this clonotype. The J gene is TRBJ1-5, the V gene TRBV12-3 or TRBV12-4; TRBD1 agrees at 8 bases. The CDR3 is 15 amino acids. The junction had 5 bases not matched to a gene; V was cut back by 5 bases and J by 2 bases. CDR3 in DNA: TGTGCCAGCAGTCCAGGGGGCTCGGGCAATCAGCCCCAGCATTTT. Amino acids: CASSPGGSGNQPQHF.

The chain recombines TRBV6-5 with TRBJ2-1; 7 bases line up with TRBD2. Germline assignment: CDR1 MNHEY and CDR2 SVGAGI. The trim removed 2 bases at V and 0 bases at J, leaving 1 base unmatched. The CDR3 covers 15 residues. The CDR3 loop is CASSYGRASYNEQFF. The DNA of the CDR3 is TGTGCCAGCAGTTACGGGAGGGCCTCCTACAATGAGCAGTTCTTC.

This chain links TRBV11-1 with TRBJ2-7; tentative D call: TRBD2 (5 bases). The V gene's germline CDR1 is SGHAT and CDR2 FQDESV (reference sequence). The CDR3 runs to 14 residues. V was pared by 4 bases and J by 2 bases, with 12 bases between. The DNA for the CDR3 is TGTGCCAGCAGCTCGGAGGTCGGACCCTACGAGCAGTACTTC. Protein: CASSSEVGPYEQYF.

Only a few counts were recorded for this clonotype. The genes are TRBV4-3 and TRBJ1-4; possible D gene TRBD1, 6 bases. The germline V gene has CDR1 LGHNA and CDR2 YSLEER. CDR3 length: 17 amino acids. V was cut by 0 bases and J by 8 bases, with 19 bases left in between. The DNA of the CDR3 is TGCGCCAGCAGCCAAGACCCCAAGGTCACAGGGTGGGAAAAACTGTTTTTT. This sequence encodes CASSQDPKVTGWEKLFF.

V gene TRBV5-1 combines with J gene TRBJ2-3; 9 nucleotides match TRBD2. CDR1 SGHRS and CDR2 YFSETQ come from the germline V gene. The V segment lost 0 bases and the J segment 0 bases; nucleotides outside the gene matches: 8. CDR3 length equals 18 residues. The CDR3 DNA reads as TGCGCCAGCAGCTTGGAATTTAGCGGGGGATATAGCACAGATACGCAGTATTTT. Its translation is CASSLEFSGGYSTDTQYF. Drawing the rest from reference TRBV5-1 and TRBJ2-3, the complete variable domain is KAGVTQTPRYLIKTRGQQVTLSCSPISGHRSVSWYQQTPGQGLQFLFEYFSETQRNKGNFPGRFSGRQFSNSRSEMNVSTLELGDSALYLCASSLEFSGGYSTDTQYFGPGTRLTVL.

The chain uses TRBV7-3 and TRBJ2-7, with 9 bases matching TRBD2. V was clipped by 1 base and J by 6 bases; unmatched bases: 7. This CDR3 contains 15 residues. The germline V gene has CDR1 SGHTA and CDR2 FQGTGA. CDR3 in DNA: TGTGCCAGCAGCTTAAGGGCGGGAGGGCCCTCCGAGCAGTACTTC. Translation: CASSLRAGGPSEQYF.

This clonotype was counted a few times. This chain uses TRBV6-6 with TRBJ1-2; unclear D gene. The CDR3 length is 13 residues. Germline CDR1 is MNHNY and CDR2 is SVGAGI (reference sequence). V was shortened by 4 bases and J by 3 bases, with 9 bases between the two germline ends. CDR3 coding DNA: TGTGCCAGCAGTTCGCCCGGGGACTATGGCTACACCTTC. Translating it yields CASSSPGDYGYTF.

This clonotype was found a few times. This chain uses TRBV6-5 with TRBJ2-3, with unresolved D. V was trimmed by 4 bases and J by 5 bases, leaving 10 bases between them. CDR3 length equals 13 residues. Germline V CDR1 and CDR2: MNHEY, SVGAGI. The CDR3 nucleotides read TGTGCCAGCAGTTGGGGAAGGAGAGATACGCAGTATTTT. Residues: CASSWGRRDTQYF.